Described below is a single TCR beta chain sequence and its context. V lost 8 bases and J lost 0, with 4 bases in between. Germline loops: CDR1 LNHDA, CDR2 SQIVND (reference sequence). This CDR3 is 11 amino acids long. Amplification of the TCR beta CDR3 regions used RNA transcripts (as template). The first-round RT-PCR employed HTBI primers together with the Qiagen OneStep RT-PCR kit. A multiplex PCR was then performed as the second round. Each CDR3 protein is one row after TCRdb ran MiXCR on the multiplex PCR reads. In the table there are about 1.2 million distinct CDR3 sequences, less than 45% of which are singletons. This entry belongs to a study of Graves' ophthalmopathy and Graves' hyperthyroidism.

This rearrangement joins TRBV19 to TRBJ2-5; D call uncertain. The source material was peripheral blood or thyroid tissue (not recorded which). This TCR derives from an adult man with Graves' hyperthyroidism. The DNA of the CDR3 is TGTGCCAGTCTGCACCAAGAGACCCAGTACTTC. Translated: CASLHQETQYF.